The 5 T cell receptor beta chains below were found in one sample sequenced in a study of identical twins. TCRdb re-called the 5' RACE reads through MiXCR, storing one row per CDR3 protein. The profile covers 550,000 to 700,000 distinct CDR3 sequences, with 20% to 25% appearing a single time and 4.3% taken by the ten largest. These data were likewise used in another study, on T cells expressing NK-cell markers.

Source material: PBMCs. The receptors were sampled from a woman between 18 and 29 years old in good health.

The CDR3 sequence is CASRRWTGQDTQYF. The CDR3 bases are TGTGCCAGCAGACGATGGACAGGGCAAGATACGCAGTATTTT. The V gene is TRBV6-1, the J gene TRBJ2-3; 8 positions agree with TRBD1. The CDR3 is 14 residues long. The germline V gene encodes CDR1 MNHNS and CDR2 SASEGT. J was trimmed by 5 bases and V by 6 bases; bases with no gene match: 7.

This clonotype turned up a few times. The genes are TRBV24-1 and TRBJ2-5; possible D gene TRBD2, 6 bases. From germline, CDR1 is KGHDR and CDR2 SFDVKD. This CDR3 contains 13 residues. V gave up 10 bases and J gave up 3 bases, with 14 bases separating them. The CDR3 region has the DNA TGTGCCACAAGTACGGCGGGGAAAGAGACCCAGTACTTC. Protein product: CATSTAGKETQYF.

The chain couples TRBV5-1 to TRBJ2-5; 7 bases fit TRBD1. In germline, CDR1 is SGHRS, CDR2 YFSETQ. The V segment lost 3 bases and the J segment 5 bases; nucleotides outside the gene matches: 7. This CDR3 region has 14 residues. CDR3: CASSSTGVLETQYF. CDR3 nucleotides: TGCGCCAGCAGCTCTACAGGGGTTTTGGAGACCCAGTACTTC.

The J gene is TRBJ2-5, the V gene TRBV3-1; perhaps D is TRBD1 or TRBD2 (6 bases each). Germline V lookup: CDR1 LGHDT, CDR2 YNNKEL (reference sequence). There are 15 residues in the CDR3. V lost 0 bases to trimming and J lost 5 bases, with 13 bases between them. This CDR3 is CASSQDLGGRETQYF. In nucleotides, the CDR3 is TGTGCCAGCAGCCAAGATCTTGGGGGGCGGGAGACCCAGTACTTC.

This clonotype came up a few times. The chain combines TRBV7-3 with TRBJ2-7; 11 nucleotides agree with TRBD1. Per the germline V gene, CDR1 is SGHTA and CDR2 is FQGTGA. CDR3 length: 14 residues. V dropped 5 bases and J dropped 5; count of bases not matched to a gene: 5. CDR3 in DNA: TGTGCCAGCAGCCTAGGGACAGGGGGACACGAGCAGTACTTC. Translation gives CASSLGTGGHEQYF.